This T cell receptor (beta chain) derives from a study of vaccination and CD4 T cells after COVID-19. Sequencing of cultured CD4+ T cell DNA used the Oncomine TCR Beta short-read assay. Each CDR3 protein gets one entry after TCRdb re-called the PCR reads with MiXCR. The table shows approximately 9,700 distinct CDR3 sequences, with about 27% occurring only once. V was shortened by 3 bases and J by 1 base, with 13 bases between the two germline ends. In germline, CDR1 is DFQATT, CDR2 SNEGSKA (reference sequence). The CDR3 is made up of 15 amino acids. On this clonotype: No antigen is known for it.

Treatment described: roughly 10-day PBMC culture with coronavirus spike peptide pools or control peptides (ViraFEST assay). The gene calls are TRBV20-1 and TRBJ2-4, with D unresolved. The TCR was taken from a human donor who received a COVID-19 vaccine. Sample: CD4+ T cells from blood, cultured in vitro, taken before SARS-CoV-2 vaccination. The CDR3 spells CSARIQPEAKNIQYF. The CDR3 nucleotides are TGCAGTGCTAGGATCCAGCCCGAGGCCAAAAACATTCAGTACTTC.